Listed below are T cell receptor beta chains from one sample, sequenced in a study of cytomegalovirus exposure and HLA in healthy donors. Repertoires were generated with immunoSEQ multiplex PCR, while TCRdb's copy carries only in-frame clones and drops some. Among over 150,000 clones listed, roughly 83% were seen once. Input material: PBMCs. The receptors derive from a young man in good health and CMV-seropositive. Each CDR3 is given with its conserved first and last residue.

j_gene	v_gene	len	CDR3aa
TRBJ1-1	TRBV7-9	10	CASIRTEAFF
TRBJ2-7	TRBV7-3	13	CASSLTPQAEQYF
TRBJ1-1	TRBV9	13	CASSGDGGAEAFF
TRBJ2-2	TRBV10-3	15	CAIGTSGGNTGELFF
TRBJ1-2	TRBV9	13	CASSSGHPGGYTF
TRBJ2-7	TRBV11-2	15	CASSLESGGRYEQYF
TRBJ2-2	TRBV11-3	15	CASSLEASEVGELFF
TRBJ1-4	TRBV25-1	16	CASSERGQGAYEKLFF
TRBJ2-3	TRBV2	14	CASSNRGDTDTQYF
TRBJ2-6	TRBV10-2	15	CASSRPVSGANVLTF
TRBJ2-1	TRBV11-2	14	CASSFPGGYNEQFF
TRBJ2-7	TRBV7-8	16	CASSLASSGPSYEQYF
TRBJ2-1	TRBV29-1	13	CSAEGAAYNEQFF
TRBJ2-7	TRBV15	15	CATSVSGTGIHEQYF
TRBJ2-1	TRBV27	17	CASTAPTGTLSGDEQFF
TRBJ2-7	TRBV28	13	CACGTPGAYEQYF
TRBJ2-7	TRBV11-2	15	CASTDPGTFQPKQYF
TRBJ1-2	TRBV20-1	11	CSAPGRVGYTF
TRBJ2-2	TRBV2	15	CARQGPDTRTGELFF
TRBJ2-7	TRBV7-9	16	CASSPPADRGDYEQYF
TRBJ2-1	TRBV7-6	15	CASSQGGAGYNEQFF
TRBJ2-5	TRBV18	15	CASSRSGGRGETQYF
TRBJ2-3	TRBV4-1	15	CASSHGGNVLDTQYF
TRBJ2-7	TRBV9	15	CASSPTSLSSYEQYF
TRBJ2-2	TRBV10-3	16	CAIRPPGQGADGELFF
TRBJ2-7	TRBV7-6	14	CASSLNGASYEQYF